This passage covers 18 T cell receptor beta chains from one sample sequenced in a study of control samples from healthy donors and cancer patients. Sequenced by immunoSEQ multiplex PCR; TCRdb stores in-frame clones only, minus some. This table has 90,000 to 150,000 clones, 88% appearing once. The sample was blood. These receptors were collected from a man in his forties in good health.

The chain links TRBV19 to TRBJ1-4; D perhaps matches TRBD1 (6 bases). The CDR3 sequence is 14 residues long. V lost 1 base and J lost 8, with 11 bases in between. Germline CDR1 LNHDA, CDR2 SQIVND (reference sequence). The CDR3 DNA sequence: TGTGCCAGTAGTATAGGATACGGGACAGAAAAACTGTTTTTT. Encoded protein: CASSIGYGTEKLFF.

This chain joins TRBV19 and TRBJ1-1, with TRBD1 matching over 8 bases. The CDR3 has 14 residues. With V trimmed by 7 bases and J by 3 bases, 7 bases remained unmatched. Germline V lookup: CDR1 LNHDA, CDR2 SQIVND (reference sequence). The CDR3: CASNPNRGDTEAFF. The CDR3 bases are TGTGCCAGTAATCCTAACAGGGGGGACACTGAAGCTTTCTTT.

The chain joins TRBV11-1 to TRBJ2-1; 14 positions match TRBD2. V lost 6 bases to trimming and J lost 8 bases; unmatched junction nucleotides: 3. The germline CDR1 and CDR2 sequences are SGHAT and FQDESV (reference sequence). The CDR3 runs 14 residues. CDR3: CASRGTSGGYEQFF. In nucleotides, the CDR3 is TGTGCCAGCAGAGGGACTAGCGGGGGCTATGAGCAGTTCTTC.

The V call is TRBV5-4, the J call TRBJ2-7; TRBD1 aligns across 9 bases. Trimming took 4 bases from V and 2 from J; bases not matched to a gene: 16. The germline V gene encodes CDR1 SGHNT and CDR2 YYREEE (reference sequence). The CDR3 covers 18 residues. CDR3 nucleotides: TGTGCCAGCAGCGGCGGGACAGGGCGACTGAGCGGGGCCTACGAGCAGTACTTC. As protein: CASSGGTGRLSGAYEQYF.

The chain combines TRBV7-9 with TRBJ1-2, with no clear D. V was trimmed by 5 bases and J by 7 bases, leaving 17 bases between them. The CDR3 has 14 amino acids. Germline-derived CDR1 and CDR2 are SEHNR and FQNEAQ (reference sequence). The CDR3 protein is CASSASRSSGGYTF. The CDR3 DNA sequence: TGTGCCAGCAGCGCAAGCCGGTCCTCCGGTGGCTACACCTTC.

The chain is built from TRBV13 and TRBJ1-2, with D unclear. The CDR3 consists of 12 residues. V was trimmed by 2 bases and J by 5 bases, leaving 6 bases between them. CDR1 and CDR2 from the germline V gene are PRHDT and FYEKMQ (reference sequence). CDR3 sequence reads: CASSLREYGYTF. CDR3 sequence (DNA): TGTGCCAGCAGCTTAAGGGAATATGGCTACACCTTC.

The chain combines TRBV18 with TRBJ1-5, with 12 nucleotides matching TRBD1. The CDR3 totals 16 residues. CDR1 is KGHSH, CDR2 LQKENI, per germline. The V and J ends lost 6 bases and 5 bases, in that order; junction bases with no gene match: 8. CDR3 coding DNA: TGTGCCAGCTCGCCAAATGGGACAGGGGGCTATCAGCCCCAGCATTTT. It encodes CASSPNGTGGYQPQHF.

CDR3 residues: CATSDSGTGAEQYF. As DNA, the CDR3 is TGTGCCACCAGTGATTCCGGGACAGGGGCCGAGCAGTACTTC. This chain links TRBV24-1 with TRBJ2-7; TRBD1 agrees at 10 bases. Germline V gene lookup returns CDR1 KGHDR and CDR2 SFDVKD. V shed 2 bases, J shed 6 bases, and the junction held 3 bases outside the gene matches. CDR3 size: 14 residues.

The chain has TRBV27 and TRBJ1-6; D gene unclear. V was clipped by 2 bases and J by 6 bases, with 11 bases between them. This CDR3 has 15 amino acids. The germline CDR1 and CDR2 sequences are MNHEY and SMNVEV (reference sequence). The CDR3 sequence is CASSLQAGGNSPLHF. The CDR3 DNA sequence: TGTGCCAGCAGTTTACAGGCCGGCGGTAATTCACCCCTCCACTTT.

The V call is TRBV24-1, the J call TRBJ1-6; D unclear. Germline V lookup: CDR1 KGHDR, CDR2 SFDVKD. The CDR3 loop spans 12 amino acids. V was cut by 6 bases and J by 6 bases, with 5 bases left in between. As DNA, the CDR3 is TGTGCCACCAGTTTAGGTAATTCACCCCTCCACTTT. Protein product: CATSLGNSPLHF.

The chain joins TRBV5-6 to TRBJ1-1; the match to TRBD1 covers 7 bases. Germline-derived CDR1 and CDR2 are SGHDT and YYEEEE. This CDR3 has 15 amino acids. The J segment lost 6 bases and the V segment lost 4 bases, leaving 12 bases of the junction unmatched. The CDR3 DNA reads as TGTGCCAGCAGCATGGACTTGACAGGGTGGGCTGAAGCTTTCTTT. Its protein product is CASSMDLTGWAEAFF.

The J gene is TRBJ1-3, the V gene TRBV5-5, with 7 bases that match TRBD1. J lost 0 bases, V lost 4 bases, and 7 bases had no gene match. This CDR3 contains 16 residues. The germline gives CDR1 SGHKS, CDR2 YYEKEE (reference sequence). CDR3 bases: TGTGCCAGCAGCCTGACAGGGTTCTCCTCTGGAAACACCATATATTTT. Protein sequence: CASSLTGFSSGNTIYF. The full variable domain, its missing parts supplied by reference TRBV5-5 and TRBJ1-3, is DAGVTQSPTHLIKTRGQQVTLRCSPISGHKSVSWYQQVLGQGPQFIFQYYEKEERGRGNFPDRFSARQFPNYSSELNVNALLLGDSALYLCASSLTGFSSGNTIYFGEGSWLTVV.

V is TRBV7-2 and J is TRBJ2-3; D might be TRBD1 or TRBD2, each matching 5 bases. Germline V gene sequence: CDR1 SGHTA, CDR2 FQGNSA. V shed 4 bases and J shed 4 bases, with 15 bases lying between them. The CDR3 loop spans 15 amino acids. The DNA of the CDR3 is TGTGCCAGCAGCTCCCAAGGGACGACTCCAGATACGCAGTATTTT. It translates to CASSSQGTTPDTQYF.

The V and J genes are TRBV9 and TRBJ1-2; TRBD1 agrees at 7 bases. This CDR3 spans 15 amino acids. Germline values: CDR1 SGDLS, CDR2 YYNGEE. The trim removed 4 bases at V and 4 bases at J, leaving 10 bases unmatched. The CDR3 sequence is CASSSHPGQSYGYTF. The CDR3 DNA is TGTGCCAGCAGCTCCCACCCGGGACAGTCCTATGGCTACACCTTC. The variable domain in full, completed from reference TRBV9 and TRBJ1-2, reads DSGVTQTPKHLITATGQRVTLRCSPRSGDLSVYWYQQSLDQGLQFLIQYYNGEERAKGNILERFSAQQFPDLHSELNLSSLELGDSALYFCASSSHPGQSYGYTFGSGTRLTVV.

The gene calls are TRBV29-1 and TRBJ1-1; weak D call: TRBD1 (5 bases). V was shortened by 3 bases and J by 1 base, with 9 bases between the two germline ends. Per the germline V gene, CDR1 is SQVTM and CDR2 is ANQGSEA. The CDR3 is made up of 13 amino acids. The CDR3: CSVDAGTNTEAFF. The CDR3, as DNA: TGCAGCGTTGATGCAGGGACGAACACTGAAGCTTTCTTT.

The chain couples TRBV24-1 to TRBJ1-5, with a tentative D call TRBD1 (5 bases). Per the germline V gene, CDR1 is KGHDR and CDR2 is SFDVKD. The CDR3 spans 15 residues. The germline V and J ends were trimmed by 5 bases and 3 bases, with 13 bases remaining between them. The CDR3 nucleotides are TGTGCCACCAGTGCCAGGCAGGGAAACAATCAGCCCCAGCATTTT. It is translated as CATSARQGNNQPQHF.

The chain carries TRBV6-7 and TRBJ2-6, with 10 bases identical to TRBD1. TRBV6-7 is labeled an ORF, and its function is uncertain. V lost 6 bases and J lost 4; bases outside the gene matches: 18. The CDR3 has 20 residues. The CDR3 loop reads CASRSPGTGDIGSGANVLTF. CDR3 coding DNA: TGTGCCAGCAGGTCGCCCGGGACAGGGGATATTGGTTCAGGGGCCAACGTCCTGACTTTC.

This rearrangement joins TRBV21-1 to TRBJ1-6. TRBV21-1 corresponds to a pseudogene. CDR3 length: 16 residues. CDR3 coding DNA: TGTGCCAGCAGCAAGGGAGGGGACTTAAGGGATTCACCCCTCCACTTT. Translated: CASSKGGDLRDSPLHF.